Listed below are T cell receptor beta chains from one sample, sequenced in a study of response to subunit inactivated influenza vaccine. TCRdb independently ran MiXCR on the RT-PCR reads; one entry per CDR3 protein. The sample holds around 750,000 distinct CDR3 sequences, less than 25% seen once. The input for sequencing was PBMCs from blood, taken more than 4 days after vaccination. The receptor set was obtained from a man aged 50 or older who received an inactivated influenza vaccine. Both conserved end residues are part of each CDR3. Fields, in order: V gene, D gene, clone size, J gene, CDR3 protein, CDR3 DNA. A D gene is named only where the DNA matches it firmly. For some rows the clone size is stated as once, few or many, or as a class when expanded; others skip it.

v_gene: TRBV27
d_gene: .
abundance: .
j_gene: TRBJ1-2
CDR3aa: CASSPSWLIAFDGYTF
CDR3nt: TGTGCCAGCAGTCCCTCGTGGTTGATCGCCTTCGATGGCTACACCTTC

v_gene: TRBV6-1
d_gene: .
abundance: few
j_gene: TRBJ1-2
CDR3aa: CASSPDRLRYGYTF
CDR3nt: TGTGCCAGCAGTCCCGACAGGTTGCGCTATGGCTACACCTTC

v_gene: TRBV30
d_gene: .
abundance: .
j_gene: TRBJ2-7
CDR3aa: CAWSGGSYEQYF
CDR3nt: TGTGCCTGGAGCGGCGGCTCCTACGAGCAGTACTTC

v_gene: TRBV7-2
d_gene: TRBD1
abundance: .
j_gene: TRBJ1-2
CDR3aa: CASSIQGIANYGYTF
CDR3nt: TGTGCCAGCAGCATACAGGGGATCGCTAACTATGGCTACACCTTC

v_gene: TRBV9
d_gene: TRBD1
abundance: few
j_gene: TRBJ2-7
CDR3aa: CASSEAMGQGSDEQYF
CDR3nt: TGTGCCAGCAGCGAGGCGATGGGACAGGGATCGGACGAGCAGTACTTC

v_gene: TRBV5-6
d_gene: .
abundance: .
j_gene: TRBJ2-7
CDR3aa: CASSETGASYEQYF
CDR3nt: TGTGCCAGCAGCGAGACAGGCGCGTCCTACGAGCAGTACTTC

v_gene: TRBV5-1
d_gene: .
abundance: .
j_gene: TRBJ2-3
CDR3aa: CASSPTTLPVSTDTQYF
CDR3nt: TGCGCCAGCAGCCCGACTACCCTCCCGGTTAGCACAGATACGCAGTATTTT

v_gene: TRBV6-5
d_gene: TRBD2
abundance: many
j_gene: TRBJ2-1
CDR3aa: CASSFNSGSIGSYNEQFF
CDR3nt: TGTGCCAGCAGTTTTAACAGCGGGAGCATCGGCTCCTACAATGAGCAGTTCTTC

v_gene: TRBV7-2
d_gene: .
abundance: .
j_gene: TRBJ1-1
CDR3aa: CASSQTGSDTEAFF
CDR3nt: TGTGCCAGCAGCCAGACAGGCTCTGACACTGAAGCTTTCTTT

v_gene: TRBV5-1
d_gene: TRBD2
abundance: few
j_gene: TRBJ2-7
CDR3aa: CASSLGGLASYEQYF
CDR3nt: TGCGCCAGCAGCTTGGGGGGACTAGCCTCCTACGAGCAGTACTTC

v_gene: TRBV10-3
d_gene: .
abundance: few
j_gene: TRBJ2-6
CDR3aa: CAISEAGGGRAGANVLTF
CDR3nt: TGTGCCATCAGTGAGGCCGGCGGGGGCAGGGCTGGGGCCAACGTCCTGACTTTC

v_gene: TRBV20-1
d_gene: .
abundance: few
j_gene: TRBJ2-5
CDR3aa: CSAPRPGGQETQYF
CDR3nt: TGCAGTGCCCCCCGCCCAGGCGGACAAGAGACCCAGTACTTC

v_gene: TRBV20-1
d_gene: TRBD2
abundance: few
j_gene: TRBJ2-1
CDR3aa: CSAGGPFYNEQFF
CDR3nt: TGCAGCGCGGGGGGACCCTTCTACAATGAGCAGTTCTTC

v_gene: TRBV29-1
d_gene: .
abundance: few
j_gene: TRBJ2-1
CDR3aa: CSVASRSTSNEQFF
CDR3nt: TGCAGCGTTGCTTCGAGATCAACCTCCAATGAGCAGTTCTTC

v_gene: TRBV7-7
d_gene: .
abundance: .
j_gene: TRBJ2-5
CDR3aa: CASSSKQGETQYF
CDR3nt: TGTGCTAGCAGCTCGAAACAAGGGGAGACCCAGTACTTC

v_gene: TRBV20-1
d_gene: .
abundance: many
j_gene: TRBJ1-1
CDR3aa: CSASHPRGATEAFF
CDR3nt: TGCAGTGCTAGTCACCCCAGGGGTGCCACTGAAGCTTTCTTT

v_gene: TRBV6-2/TRBV6-3
d_gene: TRBD1
abundance: .
j_gene: TRBJ1-2
CDR3aa: CASSYRLRGLSYGYTF
CDR3nt: TGTGCCAGCAGTTACCGGTTGAGGGGGCTCAGCTATGGCTACACCTTC

v_gene: TRBV6-5
d_gene: .
abundance: few
j_gene: TRBJ2-5
CDR3aa: CASSTISGGRSLETQYF
CDR3nt: TGTGCCAGCAGTACTATTTCTGGGGGGCGCAGCCTAGAGACCCAGTACTTC

v_gene: TRBV15
d_gene: .
abundance: .
j_gene: TRBJ2-5
CDR3aa: CATSPARENQETQYF
CDR3nt: TGTGCCACCAGCCCTGCGAGGGAGAACCAAGAGACCCAGTACTTC

v_gene: TRBV6-2/TRBV6-3
d_gene: .
abundance: few
j_gene: TRBJ2-2
CDR3aa: CASSLHRVRTGELFF
CDR3nt: TGTGCCAGCAGTCTCCACAGGGTGCGCACCGGGGAGCTGTTTTTT

v_gene: TRBV20-1
d_gene: .
abundance: few
j_gene: TRBJ1-2
CDR3aa: CSASSASGYTF
CDR3nt: TGCAGTGCTAGTTCGGCCTCTGGCTACACCTTC

v_gene: TRBV6-1
d_gene: TRBD2
abundance: few
j_gene: TRBJ2-5
CDR3aa: CASSERLAGVETQYF
CDR3nt: TGTGCCAGCAGTGAAAGGCTAGCGGGGGTCGAGACCCAGTACTTC

v_gene: TRBV29-1
d_gene: .
abundance: .
j_gene: TRBJ2-5
CDR3aa: CSVGRSQETQYF
CDR3nt: TGCAGCGTGGGACGGAGCCAAGAGACCCAGTACTTC

v_gene: TRBV5-1
d_gene: .
abundance: few
j_gene: TRBJ2-2
CDR3aa: CASSKGRVNTGELFF
CDR3nt: TGCGCCAGCAGCAAGGGGCGGGTAAACACCGGGGAGCTGTTTTTT

v_gene: TRBV12-3/TRBV12-4
d_gene: TRBD1
abundance: few
j_gene: TRBJ2-1
CDR3aa: CASSVPGQRSYNEQFF
CDR3nt: TGTGCCAGCAGTGTCCCGGGACAGAGATCCTACAATGAGCAGTTCTTC

v_gene: TRBV7-9
d_gene: .
abundance: .
j_gene: TRBJ1-1
CDR3aa: CASSLELENTEAFF
CDR3nt: TGTGCCAGCAGCTTAGAGCTCGAGAACACTGAAGCTTTCTTT

v_gene: TRBV7-2
d_gene: .
abundance: many
j_gene: TRBJ2-5
CDR3aa: CASSLGEVETQYF
CDR3nt: TGTGCCAGCAGCTTAGGAGAGGTGGAGACCCAGTACTTC

v_gene: TRBV20-1
d_gene: TRBD1
abundance: .
j_gene: TRBJ1-6
CDR3aa: CSAPTGTHSPLHF
CDR3nt: TGCAGTGCTCCGACAGGGACGCATTCACCCCTCCACTTT

v_gene: TRBV7-8
d_gene: TRBD2
abundance: .
j_gene: TRBJ2-3
CDR3aa: CASRPKLADGTDTQYF
CDR3nt: TGTGCCAGCAGACCAAAACTAGCGGACGGAACAGATACGCAGTATTTT

v_gene: TRBV7-8
d_gene: TRBD2
abundance: .
j_gene: TRBJ2-5
CDR3aa: CASSLTGGGPETQYF
CDR3nt: TGTGCCAGCAGCTTAACCGGGGGGGGTCCAGAGACCCAGTACTTC

v_gene: TRBV7-9
d_gene: .
abundance: few
j_gene: TRBJ1-2
CDR3aa: CASSPQGGGYTF
CDR3nt: TGTGCCAGCAGCCCGCAGGGTGGTGGCTACACCTTC